Each of the 30 T cell receptor beta chains below was sequenced from the same sample in a study of T cell responses to AZD1222 COVID-19 vaccine. Sequencing used immunoSEQ multiplex PCR; TCRdb keeps in-frame clones, though not all of them. The data contain 120,000 to 150,000 clones, about nine tenths of them singletons. This specimen consisted of peripheral blood, obtained on day 0 of AZD1222 vaccination. These receptors were taken from an adult in good health.

V usage is TRBV28 and J usage is TRBJ1-6; 8 nucleotides align to TRBD1. Germline CDR1 and CDR2: MDHEN and SYDVKM. The J segment lost 7 bases and the V segment lost 0 bases, leaving 5 bases of the junction unmatched. The CDR3 is made up of 16 amino acids. The CDR3 nucleotides are TGTGCCAGCAGTTTATGGGGACAGGCAGGCAATTCACCCCTCCACTTT. This translates into CASSLWGQAGNSPLHF.

On this clone: The junction differs from germline at one of its ends, possibly a read error. V and J are TRBV5-4 and TRBJ1-2; 11 bases map to TRBD1. From germline, CDR1 is SGHNT and CDR2 YYREEE (reference sequence). The CDR3 loop spans 16 amino acids. Here the CDR3 reads CASSPRTGGANSGYTF. The CDR3 DNA follows: TGTGCCAGCAGCCCCCGGACAGGGGGCGCGAACTCTGGCTACACCTTC.

The chain combines TRBV11-2 with TRBJ2-3, with 8 bases that match TRBD2. There are 16 residues in the CDR3. Germline V CDR1 and CDR2: SGHAT, FQNNGV. With 5 bases clipped from V and 8 bases from J, the junction kept 15 bases outside the gene matches. Here the CDR3 reads CASSRSGAGDAGTQYF. CDR3 nucleotides: TGTGCCAGCAGCCGAAGCGGAGCGGGGGACGCAGGTACGCAGTATTTT.

The chain has TRBV7-2 and TRBJ1-1; D remains unclear. Germline assignment: CDR1 SGHTA and CDR2 FQGNSA. V was shortened by 5 bases and J by 7 bases, with 8 bases between the two germline ends. The CDR3 contains 11 residues. The DNA for the CDR3 is TGTGCCAGCAGCGCATACGGTGAAGCTTTCTTT. It is translated as CASSAYGEAFF.

This clone was recorded only once. V is TRBV28 and J is TRBJ1-2; D perhaps matches TRBD1 (5 bases). CDR1 MDHEN and CDR2 SYDVKM come from the germline V gene. This CDR3 has 12 residues. V was clipped by 6 bases and J by 8 bases, with 13 bases between them. In nucleotides, the CDR3 is TGTGCCAGCAGCCTCGACAGCTGGGGCTACACCTTC. It is translated as CASSLDSWGYTF.

V is TRBV2 and J is TRBJ1-6; D is perhaps TRBD1 (5 bases). Germline CDR1 reads SNHLY; CDR2 reads FYNNEI. V lost 6 bases, J lost 7 bases, and 13 bases lay in between. This CDR3 contains 14 residues. This chain's CDR3 is CASRGGRSNSPLHF. CDR3 nucleotide sequence: TGTGCCAGCAGGGGGGGACGGTCGAATTCACCCCTCCACTTT.

DNA for the CDR3: TGTGCCAGCTCACTCGACATCTACGAGCAGTACTTC. Translated, it gives CASSLDIYEQYF. The V and J genes are TRBV18 and TRBJ2-7, with D hard to call. Germline V gene sequence: CDR1 KGHSH, CDR2 LQKENI. CDR3 size: 12 residues. V was shortened by 4 bases and J by 3 bases, with 7 bases between the two germline ends. The whole variable domain, filled in from reference TRBV18 and TRBJ2-7, reads NAGVMQNPRHLVRRRGQEARLRCSPMKGHSHVYWYRQLPEEGLKFMVYLQKENIIDESGMPKERFSAEFPKEGPSILRIQQVVRGDSAAYFCASSLDIYEQYFGPGTRLTVT.

The chain carries TRBV7-2 and TRBJ2-5; 7 bases align to TRBD2. V dropped 1 base and J dropped 5; count of bases not matched to a gene: 10. The CDR3 has 16 amino acids. CDR1 is SGHTA, CDR2 FQGNSA, per germline. CDR3 residues: CASSLEGGVPEETQYF. CDR3 sequence (DNA): TGTGCCAGCAGCTTAGAGGGAGGGGTGCCCGAGGAGACCCAGTACTTC.

This sequence joins TRBV7-2 and TRBJ1-1, with 12 bases that match TRBD1. Unmatched junction bases numbered 9, after V lost 4 bases and J lost 6 bases. The CDR3 consists of 16 residues. CDR1 SGHTA and CDR2 FQGNSA come from the germline V gene. CDR3 DNA sequence: TGTGCCAGCAGCTCGGGACAGGGGGCCGTATACGCTGAAGCTTTCTTT. Translated: CASSSGQGAVYAEAFF.

This chain links TRBV3-1 (or the pseudogene TRBV3-2) with TRBJ2-3; D is unclear. The V gene's germline CDR1 is LGHDT and CDR2 YNNKEL (reference sequence). Trimming removed 1 base at V and 12 bases at J, with 11 bases between. The CDR3 is 12 residues long. This chain's CDR3 is CASSQAGPHQYF. CDR3 in DNA: TGTGCCAGCAGCCAAGCGGGCCCACATCAGTATTTT.

J is TRBJ1-1 and V is TRBV7-8; a weak D match, TRBD1 (5 bases). Trimming pared 1 base from V and 10 bases from J, leaving 10 bases between. CDR1 SGHVS and CDR2 FQNEAQ come from the germline V gene. This CDR3 region has 12 residues. CDR3 sequence (DNA): TGTGCCAGCAGCTTAGAGGGGCACGTAGCTTTCTTT. Translated: CASSLEGHVAFF.

This CDR3 reads CASSLIPLRGENTEAFF. The CDR3 bases are TGTGCCAGCAGCTTAATACCCCTGCGGGGAGAGAACACTGAAGCTTTCTTT. V is TRBV7-3 and J is TRBJ1-1; D gene unclear. Deletions cut 1 base from V and 1 base from J, with 16 bases between. This CDR3 contains 17 residues. The germline V gene encodes CDR1 SGHTA and CDR2 FQGTGA.

The chain joins TRBV5-4 to TRBJ1-2; D not resolved. CDR1 is SGHNT and CDR2 is YYREEE in the germline V gene (reference sequence). The CDR3 has 14 residues. Deletions cut 4 bases from V and 8 bases from J, with 18 bases between. The CDR3 loop reads CASSHTASPGGYTF. For the CDR3, the DNA is TGTGCCAGCAGCCATACCGCGAGCCCAGGAGGCTACACCTTC.

V gene TRBV7-8 combines with J gene TRBJ2-2; D tentatively reads TRBD1 or TRBD2 (5 bases each). The V end was cut by 5 bases, the J end by 4 bases, with 14 bases between. The V gene's germline CDR1 is SGHVS and CDR2 FQNEAQ. This CDR3 region has 15 residues. CDR3 sequence: CASSLSRGVTGELFF. As DNA, the CDR3 is TGTGCCAGCAGCCTCTCCCGAGGGGTCACCGGGGAGCTGTTTTTT.

The chain links TRBV5-1 to TRBJ2-7; 14 bases line up with TRBD2. The V segment lost 0 bases and the J segment 3 bases; nucleotides outside the gene matches: 11. The CDR3 is 19 amino acids. CDR1 is SGHRS and CDR2 is YFSETQ in the germline V gene. The CDR3 loop reads CASSLATSGGAAPHYEQYF. As DNA, the CDR3 is TGCGCCAGCAGCTTGGCGACTAGCGGGGGGGCCGCTCCACACTACGAGCAGTACTTC.

The chain recombines TRBV19 with TRBJ2-2; 7 bases agree with TRBD1. Germline V CDR1 and CDR2: LNHDA, SQIVND (reference sequence). V was pared by 5 bases and J by 4 bases, with 7 bases of the junction left unmatched. This CDR3 comprises 15 residues. The CDR3 sequence: CASSPVDRTTGELFF. The CDR3 DNA reads TGTGCCAGTAGTCCCGTGGACAGGACCACCGGGGAGCTGTTTTTT.

In this sample, this clone turned up once. The rearrangement joins TRBV6-5 to TRBJ2-1, with 8 positions matching TRBD2. This CDR3 is 16 amino acids long. The V segment lost 0 bases and the J segment 6 bases; nucleotides outside the gene matches: 7. The germline gives CDR1 MNHEY, CDR2 SVGAGI. This CDR3 reads CASSYSGSGATNEQFF. DNA for the CDR3: TGTGCCAGCAGTTACTCTGGTAGCGGGGCAACCAATGAGCAGTTCTTC.

The rearrangement uses TRBV18 and TRBJ2-1, with unresolved D. Trimming shortened V by 3 bases and J by 0 bases, and 12 bases separated the two germline ends. The CDR3 runs 16 residues. Germline CDR1 and CDR2: KGHSH and LQKENI. CDR3 in amino acids: CASSPSLRSSYNEQFF. CDR3 nucleotide sequence: TGTGCCAGCTCACCGAGCCTTCGGAGCTCCTACAATGAGCAGTTCTTC.

The gene calls are TRBV4-3 and TRBJ2-1; D might be TRBD2 (5 bases). CDR1 is LGHNA and CDR2 is YSLEER in the germline V gene. The CDR3 length is 15 residues. V was clipped by 0 bases and J by 4 bases, with 10 bases between them. CDR3 in amino acids: CASSQERASYNEQFF. The CDR3 DNA sequence: TGCGCCAGCAGCCAAGAGCGGGCTTCTTACAATGAGCAGTTCTTC.

The V gene is TRBV6-5, the J gene TRBJ1-1; D call uncertain. CDR3 length: 14 amino acids. Trimming pared 4 bases from V and 6 bases from J, leaving 15 bases between. Germline V gene lookup returns CDR1 MNHEY and CDR2 SVGAGI. CDR3 region: CASSSRELRAEAFF. The CDR3 DNA sequence: TGTGCCAGCAGTTCGAGGGAACTTCGGGCTGAAGCTTTCTTT.

As concerns this clone: This CDR3 is also generated by other DNA sequences in the sample. The chain uses TRBV6-5 and TRBJ1-6; 9 bases fit TRBD1. Germline values: CDR1 MNHEY, CDR2 SVGAGI. Trimming removed 0 bases from V and 8 bases from J; junction bases left unmatched: 2. The CDR3 is made up of 15 amino acids. The CDR3 loop is CASSYSRTGDSPLHF. For the CDR3, the DNA is TGTGCCAGCAGTTACTCGAGGACAGGGGATTCACCCCTCCACTTT.

The chain joins TRBV5-1 to TRBJ2-3; TRBD1 or TRBD2 may be the D gene (5 bases each). In germline, CDR1 is SGHRS, CDR2 YFSETQ. This CDR3 has 13 residues. V lost 9 bases, J lost 1 base, and 12 bases lay in between. The DNA of the CDR3 is TGCGCCACCGGCTTGGGGGGCACAGATACGCAGTATTTT. It translates to CATGLGGTDTQYF. The complete variable domain, with remaining parts taken from reference TRBV5-1 and TRBJ2-3, reads KAGVTQTPRYLIKTRGQQVTLSCSPISGHRSVSWYQQTPGQGLQFLFEYFSETQRNKGNFPGRFSGRQFSNSRSEMNVSTLELGDSALYLCATGLGGTDTQYFGPGTRLTVL.

This clone was detected a few times. V gene TRBV24-1 combines with J gene TRBJ2-3; 8 nucleotides align to TRBD2. Unmatched junction bases numbered 9, after V lost 4 bases and J lost 4 bases. The length of the CDR3 is 16 residues. Germline-derived CDR1 and CDR2 are KGHDR and SFDVKD. This chain's CDR3 is CATSDTRTSLADTQYF. DNA for the CDR3: TGTGCCACCAGTGACACGCGGACTAGCTTGGCAGATACGCAGTATTTT.

This sequence joins TRBV29-1 and TRBJ1-2; D may be TRBD1 (6 bases). The ends were cut back, 7 bases at V and 2 bases at J, with 11 bases in the middle. Germline CDR1 SQVTM, CDR2 ANQGSEA. The CDR3 loop spans 12 amino acids. The CDR3 loop reads CSAEGVNYGYTF. In DNA, the CDR3 is TGCAGCGCCGAGGGGGTCAACTATGGCTACACCTTC.

This chain links TRBV12-3 or TRBV12-4 with TRBJ1-1, with 9 bases identical to TRBD1. The CDR3 loop spans 13 amino acids. After removal of 7 bases from V and 4 bases from J, the junction contained 4 bases not matched to a gene. DNA of the CDR3: TGTGCCAGCACCGGACAGGGGCGCACTGAAGCTTTCTTT. This encodes CASTGQGRTEAFF.

The J gene is TRBJ1-5, the V gene TRBV28; D not certain. CDR3 length: 11 amino acids. Per germline, CDR1 MDHEN and CDR2 SYDVKM. Trimming pared 4 bases from V and 11 bases from J, leaving 9 bases between. DNA for the CDR3: TGTGCCAGCAGTTGGGGTTTAGCCCAGCATTTT. Protein sequence: CASSWGLAQHF.

The chain links TRBV25-1 to TRBJ1-5; D possibly corresponds to TRBD1 (6 bases). Deletions cut 2 bases from V and 0 bases from J, with 8 bases between. The germline V gene has CDR1 MGHDK and CDR2 SYGVNS. CDR3 size: 15 residues. CDR3 sequence: CASSEGTYSNQPQHF. In DNA, the CDR3 is TGTGCCAGCAGTGAAGGGACATATAGCAATCAGCCCCAGCATTTT.

This clone came up once. This chain connects TRBV19 to TRBJ1-1, with 7 bases fitting TRBD1. The germline V gene has CDR1 LNHDA and CDR2 SQIVND (reference sequence). CDR3 size: 15 residues. Losses at the gene ends were 10 bases for V and 1 base for J; bases not matched to a gene: 12. Here the CDR3 reads CATPAPTGKNTEAFF. Written as DNA, the CDR3 is TGTGCCACCCCCGCGCCGACAGGGAAGAACACTGAAGCTTTCTTT.

This chain uses TRBV9 with TRBJ2-2; 8 nucleotides agree with TRBD2. Germline lookup yields CDR1 SGDLS and CDR2 YYNGEE. This CDR3 is built from 18 residues. V trimming: 2 bases; J trimming: 0 bases; junction bases outside the gene matches: 9. CDR3 sequence: CASSVGSGGGPNTGELFF. The DNA for the CDR3 is TGTGCCAGCAGCGTGGGTTCGGGCGGGGGGCCGAACACCGGGGAGCTGTTTTTT. Combining the CDR3 with reference TRBV9 and TRBJ2-2 gives the whole variable domain DSGVTQTPKHLITATGQRVTLRCSPRSGDLSVYWYQQSLDQGLQFLIQYYNGEERAKGNILERFSAQQFPDLHSELNLSSLELGDSALYFCASSVGSGGGPNTGELFFGEGSRLTVL.

The genes are TRBV24-1 and TRBJ2-7; D possibly matches TRBD1 or TRBD2 (5 bases each). Looked up from germline, CDR1 is KGHDR and CDR2 is SFDVKD. The V end was cut by 4 bases, the J end by 8 bases, with 17 bases between. This CDR3 comprises 14 residues. CDR3 coding DNA: TGTGCCACCAGTGAGCCCGGGACCGCTGGGAAGCAGTACTTC. It encodes CATSEPGTAGKQYF.